The 10 T cell receptor beta chains reported below all come from one sample, sequenced in a study of shared clonotypes between healthy human individuals. Sequencing was performed with immunoSEQ multiplex PCR; in TCRdb, only in-frame clones are kept and a portion is missing. The profile shows about 1 million clones, approximately 80% of them singletons. Sequencing was carried out using memory CD4+ T cells from PBMCs. Specified subset: CD45RA-negative fraction. The receptors shown here come from a man between 18 and 35 years old in good health. Some clones in this sample may be carry-over from other donors' samples.

The chain is built from TRBV15 and TRBJ2-1; tentatively, D is TRBD2 (5 bases). The CDR3 runs 15 residues. The V end was cut by 1 base, the J end by 8 bases, with 15 bases between. Germline loops: CDR1 LNHNV, CDR2 YYDKDF (reference sequence). The CDR3 coding sequence is TGTGCCACCAGCAGAGGAGCGGTGGACGCTCATGAGCAGTTCTTC. Its translation: CATSRGAVDAHEQFF.

The chain recombines TRBV4-3 with TRBJ2-1, with TRBD2 matching 9 bases. Trimming at V came to 0 bases and at J to 6 bases, leaving 12 bases not matched to a gene. CDR1 is LGHNA, CDR2 YSLEER, per germline. The length of the CDR3 is 18 residues. CDR3 loop: CASSQEFGWTSDGNEQFF. DNA for the CDR3: TGCGCCAGCAGCCAAGAGTTTGGGTGGACTAGCGATGGCAATGAGCAGTTCTTC.

The V and J genes are TRBV4-3 and TRBJ2-7, with 12 bases that match TRBD1. The CDR3 has 14 amino acids. V shed 8 bases and J 4 bases; nucleotides not matched to a gene: 6. The germline V gene has CDR1 LGHNA and CDR2 YSLEER. CDR3 in amino acids: CASRRDRGQYEQYF. CDR3 DNA sequence: TGCGCCAGCCGGCGGGACAGGGGGCAATACGAGCAGTACTTC.

The rearrangement uses TRBV10-3 and TRBJ2-2, with 7 bases aligning to TRBD1. Germline V gene lookup returns CDR1 ENHRY and CDR2 SYGVKD. Trimming took 6 bases from V and 0 from J; bases not matched to a gene: 4. CDR3 length: 15 amino acids. The CDR3 spells CAISGTDSNTGELFF. DNA for the CDR3: TGTGCCATCAGCGGGACAGATTCGAACACCGGGGAGCTGTTTTTT.

The chain joins TRBV9 to TRBJ1-4; tentative D call: TRBD1 (5 bases). CDR3 length equals 15 residues. The germline V gene has CDR1 SGDLS and CDR2 YYNGEE. V lost 3 bases, J lost 4 bases, and 13 bases lay in between. The CDR3 loop is CASSEGGRGNEKLFF. Here the CDR3 DNA reads TGTGCCAGCAGCGAGGGAGGTAGGGGTAATGAAAAACTGTTTTTT.

The gene calls are TRBV7-3 and TRBJ2-3, with TRBD2 matching 8 bases. CDR1 and CDR2 (germline): SGHTA, FQGTGA. The CDR3 is 16 amino acids. V lost 5 bases and J lost 4; bases outside the gene matches: 11. CDR3 sequence (DNA): TGTGCCAGCAGCGCGGGACTAGTTACTAGGCCAGATACGCAGTATTTT. Its translation: CASSAGLVTRPDTQYF.

Worth noting for this clone: Compared with germline, one end of the junction differs, possibly owing to a read error. The rearrangement links TRBV19 to TRBJ1-1; D is undetermined. The CDR3 covers 17 residues. Germline V lookup: CDR1 LNHDA, CDR2 SQIVND (reference sequence). CDR3 residues: CASTDPTSGRVNTEAFF. In DNA form, the CDR3 reads TGTGCCAGTACCGATCCAACTTCGGGAAGGGTGAATACTGAAGCTTTCTTT.

The J gene is TRBJ1-3, the V gene TRBV28; a weak D match, TRBD1 (6 bases). The CDR3 has 15 residues. Trimming took 2 bases from V and 0 from J, leaving 8 bases between them. Germline V gives CDR1 MDHEN, CDR2 SYDVKM. CDR3 coding DNA: TGTGCCAGCAGTTTAGGACAGAGCTCTGGAAACACCATATATTTT. This gives the protein CASSLGQSSGNTIYF.

This chain uses TRBV9 with TRBJ2-5; perhaps TRBD1 as D (6 bases). Trimming left V 2 bases short and J 4 bases short, with 15 bases between. This CDR3 contains 15 residues. CDR1 and CDR2 from the germline V gene are SGDLS and YYNGEE. CDR3 loop: CASSVSWGRGETQYF. CDR3 sequence (DNA): TGTGCCAGCAGCGTCTCATGGGGCAGGGGAGAGACCCAGTACTTC.

The chain carries TRBV11-2 and TRBJ2-7; D may correspond to TRBD1 or TRBD2 (5 bases each). Trimming stripped 4 bases from V and 6 bases from J, with 10 bases between. The CDR3 has 12 residues. Germline CDR1 and CDR2: SGHAT and FQNNGV. The CDR3 DNA follows: TGTGCCAGCAGCTCGGGACCCCGCGAGCAGTACTTC. Translation gives CASSSGPREQYF.